These 2 T cell receptor beta chains were all obtained from the same sample, sequenced in a study of CD4 and CD8 cells across lung adenocarcinoma regions (dated by TCRdb to the late 2010s). The method was PCR. Data came from a HiSeq X Ten. TCRdb applied fastp at Q25 and MiXCR to the public reads, then kept only in-frame beta chains. CDR3 protein duplicates are merged, each entry listing the most common genes and DNA. For this sample the table gives around 20,000 distinct CDR3 sequences, of which around 50% were detected only once. The top ten hold around a quarter of the sample. The sequencing sample was made of CD8+ T cells from the center of a lung tumor. Sample cell subset or site, as interpreted from the label and publication: tumor center region. All receptors come from a female donor with lung adenocarcinoma. The CD4 and CD8 labels of this study may be unreliable.

In regard to this clonotype: At one of its ends the junction is not consistent with the germline gene, which may arise from a read error. The chain has TRBV7-9 and TRBJ2-4; D is possibly TRBD2 (6 bases). CDR1 SEHNR and CDR2 FQNEAQ come from the germline V gene (reference sequence). The CDR3 sequence is 16 residues long. The chain's CDR3 is CASSGTGTGATDTQYF. Here the CDR3 DNA reads TGTGCCAGCAGCGGCACCGGGACTGGAGCCACAGACACGCAGTACTTT.

This clonotype appeared a single time. Germline and junction disagree at one end, which may indicate a read error. This chain uses TRBV6-5 with TRBJ1-5; 8 bases agree with TRBD1. In germline, CDR1 is MNHEY, CDR2 SVGAGI. CDR3 length equals 15 residues. CDR3 region: CASSYSGTGNQPHHF. The DNA of the CDR3 is TGTGCCAGCAGTTACTCAGGGACAGGAAATCAGCCCCACCACTTT.